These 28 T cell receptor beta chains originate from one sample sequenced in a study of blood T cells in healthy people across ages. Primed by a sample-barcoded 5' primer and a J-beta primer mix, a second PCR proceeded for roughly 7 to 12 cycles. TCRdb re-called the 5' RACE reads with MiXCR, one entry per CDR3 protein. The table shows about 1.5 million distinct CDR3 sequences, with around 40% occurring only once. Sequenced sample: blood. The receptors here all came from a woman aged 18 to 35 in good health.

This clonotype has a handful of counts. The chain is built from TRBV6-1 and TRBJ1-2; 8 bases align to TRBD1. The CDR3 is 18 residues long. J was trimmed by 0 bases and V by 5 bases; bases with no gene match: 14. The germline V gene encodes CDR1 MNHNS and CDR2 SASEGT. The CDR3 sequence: CASSRRRSRDRSNYGYTF. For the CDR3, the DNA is TGTGCCAGCAGTCGCCGCCGGTCCCGGGACAGGTCTAACTATGGCTACACCTTC.

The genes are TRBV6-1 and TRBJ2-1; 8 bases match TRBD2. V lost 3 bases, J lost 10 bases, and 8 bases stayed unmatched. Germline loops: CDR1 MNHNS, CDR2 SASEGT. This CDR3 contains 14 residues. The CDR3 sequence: CASSDHGTREEQFF. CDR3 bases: TGTGCCAGCAGTGACCACGGGACTAGAGAAGAGCAGTTCTTC.

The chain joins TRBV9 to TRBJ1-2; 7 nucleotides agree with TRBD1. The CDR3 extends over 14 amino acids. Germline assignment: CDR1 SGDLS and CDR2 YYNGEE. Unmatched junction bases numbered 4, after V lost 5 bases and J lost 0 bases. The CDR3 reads CASRGTETNYGYTF. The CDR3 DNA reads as TGTGCCAGCAGGGGGACAGAGACTAACTATGGCTACACCTTC.

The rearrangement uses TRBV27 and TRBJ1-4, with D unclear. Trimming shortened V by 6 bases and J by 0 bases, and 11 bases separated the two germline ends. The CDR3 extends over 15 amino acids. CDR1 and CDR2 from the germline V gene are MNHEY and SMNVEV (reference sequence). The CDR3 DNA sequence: TGTGCCAGCAGCCCCAGCGGGACAACTAATGAAAAACTGTTTTTT. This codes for CASSPSGTTNEKLFF.

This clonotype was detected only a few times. DNA of the CDR3: TGTGCCAGCAGTCCGACTATCCGCGAGCAGTACTTC. It encodes CASSPTIREQYF. The chain combines TRBV6-2 or TRBV6-3 with TRBJ2-5; weak D call: TRBD2 (5 bases). Gene TRBJ2-7 matches the end of the DNA better, so the J call may be wrong. The germline V gene has CDR1 MNHEY and CDR2 SVGEGT. The CDR3 runs 12 residues.

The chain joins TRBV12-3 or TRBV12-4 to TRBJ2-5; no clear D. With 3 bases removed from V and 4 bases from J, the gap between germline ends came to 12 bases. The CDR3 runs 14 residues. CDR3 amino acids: CASSLFGYLETQYF. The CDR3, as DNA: TGTGCCAGCAGTTTGTTCGGCTACTTAGAGACCCAGTACTTC.

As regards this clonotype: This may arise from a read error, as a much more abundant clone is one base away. CDR3 DNA sequence: TGTGCCAGCAGCCCGCAGATCTCCTACAATGAGCAGTTCTTC. Its translation is CASSPQISYNEQFF. This sequence joins TRBV11-2 and TRBJ2-1; D remains unclear. Germline CDR1 SGHAT, CDR2 FQNNGV. There are 14 residues in the CDR3. Trimming removed 5 bases from V and 0 bases from J, with 8 bases in between. The variable domain in full, with the rest retrieved from reference TRBV11-2 and TRBJ2-1, is EAGVAQSPRYKIIEKRQSVAFWCNPISGHATLYWYQQILGQGPKLLIQFQNNGVVDDSQLPKDRFSAERLKGVDSTLKIQPAKLEDSAVYLCASSPQISYNEQFFGPGTRLTVL.

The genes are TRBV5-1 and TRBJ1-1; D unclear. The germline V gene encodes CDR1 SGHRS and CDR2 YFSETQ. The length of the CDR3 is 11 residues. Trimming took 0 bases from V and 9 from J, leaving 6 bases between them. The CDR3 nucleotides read TGCGCCAGCAGCTTGGGTCCCCAAGCTTTCTTT. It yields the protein CASSLGPQAFF.

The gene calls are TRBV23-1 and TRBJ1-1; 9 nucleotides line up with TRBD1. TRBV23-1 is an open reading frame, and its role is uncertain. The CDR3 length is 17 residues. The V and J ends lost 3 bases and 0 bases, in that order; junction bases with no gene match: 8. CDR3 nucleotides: TGCGCCAGCAGTCAGGGACAGGGAGTAAACATGAACACTGAAGCTTTCTTT. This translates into CASSQGQGVNMNTEAFF.

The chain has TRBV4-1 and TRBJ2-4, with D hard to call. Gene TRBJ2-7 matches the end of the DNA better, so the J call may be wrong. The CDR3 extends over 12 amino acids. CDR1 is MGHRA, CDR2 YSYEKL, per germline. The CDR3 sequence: CASSRDTDEQYF. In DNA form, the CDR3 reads TGCGCCAGCAGCCGCGACACCGACGAGCAGTACTTC.

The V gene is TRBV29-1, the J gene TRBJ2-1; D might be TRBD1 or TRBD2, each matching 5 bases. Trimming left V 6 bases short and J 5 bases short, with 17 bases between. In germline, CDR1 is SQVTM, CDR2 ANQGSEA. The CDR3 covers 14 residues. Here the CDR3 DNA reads TGCAGCGTCATTGGGGGAATATCCCACAATGAGCAGTTCTTC. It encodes CSVIGGISHNEQFF.

The CDR3 nucleotides are TGTGCCAGCAGTTTTTATAGGCATAGCAATCAGCCCCAGCATTTT. This codes for CASSFYRHSNQPQHF. The chain combines TRBV28 with TRBJ1-5; D ambiguous. Germline V gene lookup returns CDR1 MDHEN and CDR2 SYDVKM. The CDR3 is 15 amino acids. V was trimmed by 3 bases and J by 0 bases, leaving 9 bases between them.

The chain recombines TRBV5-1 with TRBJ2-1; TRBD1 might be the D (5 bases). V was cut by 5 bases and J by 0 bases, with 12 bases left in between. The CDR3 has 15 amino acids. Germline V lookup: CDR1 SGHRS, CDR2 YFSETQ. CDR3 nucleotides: TGCGCCAGCAGTCCCGAGACAGTCTCCTACAATGAGCAGTTCTTC. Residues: CASSPETVSYNEQFF. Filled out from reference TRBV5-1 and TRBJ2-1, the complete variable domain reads KAGVTQTPRYLIKTRGQQVTLSCSPISGHRSVSWYQQTPGQGLQFLFEYFSETQRNKGNFPGRFSGRQFSNSRSEMNVSTLELGDSALYLCASSPETVSYNEQFFGPGTRLTVL.

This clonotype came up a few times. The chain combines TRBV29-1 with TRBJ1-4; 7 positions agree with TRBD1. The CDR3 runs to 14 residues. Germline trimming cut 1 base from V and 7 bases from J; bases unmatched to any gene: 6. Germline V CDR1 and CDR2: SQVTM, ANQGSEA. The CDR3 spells CSVEVTGLSEKLFF. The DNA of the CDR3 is TGCAGCGTTGAAGTGACAGGGCTCAGTGAAAAACTGTTTTTT.

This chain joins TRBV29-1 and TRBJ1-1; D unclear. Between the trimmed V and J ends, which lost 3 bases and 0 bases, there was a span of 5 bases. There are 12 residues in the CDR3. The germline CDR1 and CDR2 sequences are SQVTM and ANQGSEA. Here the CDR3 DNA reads TGCAGCGTTGACCCAATGAACACTGAAGCTTTCTTT. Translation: CSVDPMNTEAFF.

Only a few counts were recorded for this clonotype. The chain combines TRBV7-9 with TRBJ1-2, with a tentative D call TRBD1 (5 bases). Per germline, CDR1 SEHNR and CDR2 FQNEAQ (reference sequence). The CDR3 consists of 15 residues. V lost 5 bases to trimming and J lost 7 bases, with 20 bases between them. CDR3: CASSPPKGYEGGYTF. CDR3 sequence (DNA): TGTGCCAGCAGCCCCCCAAAGGGGTACGAAGGTGGCTACACCTTC.

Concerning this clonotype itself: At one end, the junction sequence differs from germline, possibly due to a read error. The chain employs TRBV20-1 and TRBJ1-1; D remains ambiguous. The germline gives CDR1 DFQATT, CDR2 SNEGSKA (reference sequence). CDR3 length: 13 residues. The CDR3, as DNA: TGCAGTGCTAGAAAACAGTGGAACACTGAGGCTTTCTTT. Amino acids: CSARKQWNTEAFF.

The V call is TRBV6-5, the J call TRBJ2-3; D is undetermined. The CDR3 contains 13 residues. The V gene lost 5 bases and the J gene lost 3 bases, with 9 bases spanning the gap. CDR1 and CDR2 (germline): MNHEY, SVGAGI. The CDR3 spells CASSAVGTDTQYF. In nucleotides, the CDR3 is TGTGCCAGCAGTGCGGTTGGGACAGATACGCAGTATTTT.

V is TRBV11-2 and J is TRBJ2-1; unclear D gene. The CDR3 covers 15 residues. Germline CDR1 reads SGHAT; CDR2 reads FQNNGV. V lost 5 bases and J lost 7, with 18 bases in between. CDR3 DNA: TGTGCCAGCAGCCCCATCTTTGCCGGATTAAATGAGCAGTTCTTC. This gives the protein CASSPIFAGLNEQFF.

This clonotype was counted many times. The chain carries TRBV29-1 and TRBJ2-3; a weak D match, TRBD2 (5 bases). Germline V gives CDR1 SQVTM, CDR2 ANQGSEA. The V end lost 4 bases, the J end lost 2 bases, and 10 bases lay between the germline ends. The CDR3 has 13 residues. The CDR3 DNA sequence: TGCAGCGTTGGCCTAGCAGTCACAGATACGCAGTATTTT. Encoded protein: CSVGLAVTDTQYF.

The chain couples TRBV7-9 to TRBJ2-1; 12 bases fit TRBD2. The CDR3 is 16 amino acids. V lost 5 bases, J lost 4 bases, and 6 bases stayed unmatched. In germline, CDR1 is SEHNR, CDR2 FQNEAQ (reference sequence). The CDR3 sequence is CASSIRTSGNYNEQFF. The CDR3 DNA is TGTGCCAGCAGCATCAGGACTAGCGGGAATTACAATGAGCAGTTCTTC.

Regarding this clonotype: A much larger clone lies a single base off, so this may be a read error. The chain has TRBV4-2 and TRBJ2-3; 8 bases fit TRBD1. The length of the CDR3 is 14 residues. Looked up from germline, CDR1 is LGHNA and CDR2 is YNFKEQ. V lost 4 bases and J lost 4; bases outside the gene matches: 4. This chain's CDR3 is CASSPGDRSDTQYF. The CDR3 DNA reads TGTGCCAGCAGCCCTGGGGACAGGTCAGATACGCAGTATTTT.

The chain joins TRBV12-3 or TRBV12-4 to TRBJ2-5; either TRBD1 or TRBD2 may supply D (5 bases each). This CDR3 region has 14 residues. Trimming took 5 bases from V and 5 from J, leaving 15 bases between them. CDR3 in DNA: TGTGCCAGCAGTGCCAGGGACCTCCGGGAGACCCAGTACTTC. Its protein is CASSARDLRETQYF.

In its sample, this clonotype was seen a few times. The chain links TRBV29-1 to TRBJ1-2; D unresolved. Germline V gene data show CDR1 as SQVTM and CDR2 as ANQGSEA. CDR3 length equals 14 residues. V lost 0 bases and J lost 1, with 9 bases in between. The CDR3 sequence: CSVEEVALNYGYTF. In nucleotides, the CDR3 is TGCAGCGTTGAAGAGGTAGCGCTTAACTATGGCTACACCTTC.

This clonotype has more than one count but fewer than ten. CDR3 nucleotide sequence: TGCGCCAGCAGCCGGAGTGGCCTCAATGAGCAGTTCTTC. Translation gives CASSRSGLNEQFF. The V gene is TRBV4-1, the J gene TRBJ2-1; no definite D call. The CDR3 is 13 amino acids. Trimming left V 4 bases short and J 6 bases short, with 10 bases between. Germline V CDR1 and CDR2: MGHRA, YSYEKL.

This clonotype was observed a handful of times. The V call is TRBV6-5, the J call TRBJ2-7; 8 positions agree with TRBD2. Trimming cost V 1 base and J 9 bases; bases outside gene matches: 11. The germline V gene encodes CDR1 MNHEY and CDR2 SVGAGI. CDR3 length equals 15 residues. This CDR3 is CASSYFTSGSVWQYF. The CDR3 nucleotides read TGTGCCAGCAGTTACTTTACCAGCGGGAGCGTTTGGCAGTACTTC.

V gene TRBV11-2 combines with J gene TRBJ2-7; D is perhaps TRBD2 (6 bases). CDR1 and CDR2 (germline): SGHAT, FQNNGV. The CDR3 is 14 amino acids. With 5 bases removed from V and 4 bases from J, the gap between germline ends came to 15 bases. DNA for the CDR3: TGTGCCAGCAGCGTAAGCGGGCCCTTTTACGAGCAGTACTTC. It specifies CASSVSGPFYEQYF.

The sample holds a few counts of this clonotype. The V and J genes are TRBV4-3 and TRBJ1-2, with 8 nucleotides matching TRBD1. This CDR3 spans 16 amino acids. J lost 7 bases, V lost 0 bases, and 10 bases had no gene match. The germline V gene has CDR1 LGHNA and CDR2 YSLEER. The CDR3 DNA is TGCGCCAGCAGCCAAGATTCTCCGGGACAGGCGAGTGGCTACACCTTC. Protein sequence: CASSQDSPGQASGYTF.